This TCR beta chain originates from a study of shared clonotypes between healthy human individuals (TCRdb year 2020). Describing the broader study: The cohort included three men and a couple of women between 18 and 49 years of age. Per donor, three plates each were used for CD4 naive and CD4 memory, two for CD8 naive, and one for CD8 memory. Leukapheresis yielded between about 0.85 and 9.5 billion PBMCs per donor. To increase sequencing depth and limit assay-specific biases, different laboratories used diverse techniques to prepare libraries and sequence TCR repertoires. The study deeply sequenced blood TCR repertoires of several healthy adults to estimate repertoire size and the extent of clonotype sharing between individuals.

Study-wide findings and limitations: Sampling was restricted to blood, and TCR repertoires in tissues likely differ from the TCR repertoires found in blood. Sharing across a few donors was observed for around 5% of naive CD4, around 3.5% of naive CD8, about 2.3% of memory CD4, and around 0.4% of memory CD8 clonotypes. Pairwise subsampling indicated that sequencing depth was expected to affect the degree of clonotype sharing among donors. Naive subsets generally had larger estimated clonotype richness than memory subsets did. Because the study included only a small number of donors, the genetic and exposure-history diversity represented was limited. Even with the large sequencing depth, rarefaction of the sorted-subset datasets indicated that sequencing was incomplete. Compared with non-shared clonotypes, the clonotypes found in all four sorted-subset donors had higher generation probabilities.

Using the deep immunoSEQ assay, multiplex PCR amplified TCR CDR3 regions from genomic DNA. Genomic DNA extracted from each cell subset was distributed evenly over all wells of several immunoSEQ 96-well plates, and each plate served as one replicate. For sorted subsets, 200 to 250 ng of genomic DNA, equivalent to tens of thousands of T cell genomes, went into each replicate PCR. Purified libraries were measured with a Qubit 3.0 fluorometer, size-checked on a Bioanalyzer 2100, and measured again with the KAPA Library Quantification kit. Each immunoSEQ 96-well plate was sequenced on its own single-read 150-cycle Illumina NextSeq 550 flow cell. Under the source paper's analysis protocol: Because the immunoSEQ output included only junctional sequences and no quality scores, the filtering could not be the same as the filtering used for full-length reads. Sequences were annotated with PyIR, a Python wrapper for IgBLAST v1.9, and V/J genes and CDR3 were assigned using IMGT germline references. Reads with weak V/J assignments (E-value above 1e-6), missing CDR3, stop codons, out-of-frame junctions, or ambiguous translated residues were removed. V3J clonotypes were defined as sequences sharing an identical inferred V gene, J gene, and CDR3 amino acid sequence. Percentage overlap between repertoires was calculated by dividing the number of shared unique clonotypes by the size of the smaller repertoire. Richness of each repertoire was evaluated using RTK rarefaction, the Chao1 estimator, and Recon v2.1 estimates of unobserved clonotypes. Generation probabilities for all TCRbeta clonotypes obtained by the gDNA method from a handful of donors were computed using OLGA. This immuneACCESS table, as held by TCRdb, lists in-frame sequences with V and J called but not all clones. Of the missing ones, under half trace to an unresolved V gene in checked studies; the others have no known cause. That table supplies the V and J calls and clone size; D and trimming were determined from the DNA. For this sample there are some 2,000,000 clones; 85% to 95% appear just once. 0.13% of the sample is held by the ten biggest clonotypes.

Its CDR3 holds 17 amino acids, cysteine through phenylalanine. Only the CDR3 part of the read is kept: 51 bases, read in frame from the first base. The V and J ends are trimmed by 0 bases and 2 bases, leaving 19 bases between them. Taken from the germline V gene (reference sequence), the CDR1 and CDR2 loops are GTSNPN and SVGIG. The donors were healthy, HIV-negative adults with no recently reported acute infections or vaccinations. Only Caucasian adults living in Nashville, Tennessee, USA were represented among the donors. CD4+ T cells were enriched through magnetic negative selection, after which naive cells were positively selected on CD45RA and the remaining negative fraction served as the memory subset. Blood was obtained by leukapheresis, after which PBMCs were separated by Ficoll-Histopaque density gradient centrifugation and cryopreserved in liquid nitrogen vapor phase. Analytical flow cytometry was used to check the purity and quantity of every magnetically sorted T cell population. From each sorted fraction, genomic DNA was isolated and quantified by UV absorbance on a Nanodrop 2000c.

Concerning this clone: Its specific antigen is unknown. No base-level quality is on record; no much larger clone is a single base apart.

Input material: naive CD4+ T cells sorted from blood. The label giving this sample's cell subset or site can be read as: CD45RA+ positively selected. The chain is made from TRBV30 and TRBJ1-2; no D gene call is confident. This TCR came from a man aged 18-30 years in good health. The DNA is TGTGCCTGGAGTGTACCTAAATTAGGCCCCCTAAACTATGGCTACACCTTC. It encodes CAWSVPKLGPLNYGYTF.